Following are 4 T cell receptor beta chains from one sample sequenced in a study of human T cells and chemical hapten exposure. Each CDR3 protein is one row after TCRdb ran MiXCR on the RACE reads. The sample contains roughly 100,000 distinct CDR3 sequences, 9% to 15% of which appear only once. The sample's time point: pre-sensitization, week 0. The sample's treatment: therapeutic diphenylcyclopropenone sensitization with weekly scalp DPC. The sequencing here drew on whole blood, taken in connection with sensitization to the hapten diphenylcyclopropenone (DPC). The receptor source for this set is a woman between 50 and 59 years old with alopecia areata. Some clones in this sample may be carry-over from other donors' samples.

This clonotype was seen a handful of times. The chain carries TRBV9 and TRBJ1-2; TRBD1 agrees at 7 bases. The V and J ends lost 3 bases and 4 bases, in that order; junction bases with no gene match: 9. CDR3 length equals 15 residues. Germline V gene lookup returns CDR1 SGDLS and CDR2 YYNGEE. The CDR3 region is CASSGRDSPLYGYTF. CDR3 bases: TGTGCCAGCAGCGGGCGGGACAGCCCCCTCTATGGCTACACCTTC.

This chain uses TRBV11-2 with TRBJ2-7; weak D call: TRBD1 (5 bases). Germline CDR1 SGHAT, CDR2 FQNNGV. V lost 3 bases to trimming and J lost 3 bases, with 9 bases between them. The CDR3 has 13 residues. Here the CDR3 reads CASSFGQNYEQYF. The CDR3 DNA reads TGTGCCAGCAGCTTTGGACAAAACTACGAGCAGTACTTC.

This clonotype was seen a few times. This chain joins TRBV29-1 and TRBJ1-2; 9 nucleotides match TRBD1. Trimming took 7 bases from V and 6 from J; bases not matched to a gene: 12. This CDR3 has 14 residues. Germline V gene data show CDR1 as SQVTM and CDR2 as ANQGSEA. The CDR3 loop reads CSATTHRGPDGYTF. The CDR3 coding sequence is TGCAGCGCGACAACTCACAGGGGGCCTGATGGCTACACCTTC.

V is TRBV6-5 and J is TRBJ1-4; the match to TRBD1 covers 8 bases. There are 14 residues in the CDR3. V gave up 4 bases and J gave up 4 bases; unmatched junction bases: 2. Germline V gives CDR1 MNHEY, CDR2 SVGAGI. The CDR3 DNA sequence: TGTGCCAGCAGTTCCACAGGGGGTAATGAAAAACTGTTTTTT. Encoded protein: CASSSTGGNEKLFF.